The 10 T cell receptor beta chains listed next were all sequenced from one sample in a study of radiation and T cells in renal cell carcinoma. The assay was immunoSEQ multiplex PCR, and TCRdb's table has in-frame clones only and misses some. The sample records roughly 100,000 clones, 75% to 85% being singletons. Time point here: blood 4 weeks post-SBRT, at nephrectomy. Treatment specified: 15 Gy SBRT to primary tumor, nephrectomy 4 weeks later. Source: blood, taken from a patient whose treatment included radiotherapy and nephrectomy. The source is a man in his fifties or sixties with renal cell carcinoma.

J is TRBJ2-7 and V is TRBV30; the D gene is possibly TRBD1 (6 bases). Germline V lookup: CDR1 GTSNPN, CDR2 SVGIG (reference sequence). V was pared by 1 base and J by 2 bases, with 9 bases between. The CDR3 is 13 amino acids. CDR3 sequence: CAWSGQGPYEQYF. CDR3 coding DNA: TGTGCCTGGAGTGGTCAGGGGCCCTACGAGCAGTACTTC.

The DNA of the CDR3 is TGTGCCAGCAGCTTGGAGGCAGGTTGGGAGTTCTTC. The encoded protein is CASSLEAGWEFF. V usage is TRBV5-8 and J usage is TRBJ2-1, with D uncertain. Between the trimmed V and J ends, which lost 0 bases and 14 bases, there was a span of 12 bases. Germline V gene lookup returns CDR1 SGHTS and CDR2 YDEGEE. The CDR3 loop spans 12 amino acids.

This CDR3 is CAISLLQGASGIGSTDTQYF. The CDR3 coding sequence is TGTGCCATCAGTCTACTACAGGGGGCGAGCGGGATAGGTAGCACAGATACGCAGTATTTT. The chain combines TRBV10-3 with TRBJ2-3, with 9 positions matching TRBD1. Germline CDR1 ENHRY, CDR2 SYGVKD. The CDR3 is made up of 20 amino acids. The V gene end was trimmed by 5 bases and the J gene end by 0 bases; junction bases not matched to a gene: 18.

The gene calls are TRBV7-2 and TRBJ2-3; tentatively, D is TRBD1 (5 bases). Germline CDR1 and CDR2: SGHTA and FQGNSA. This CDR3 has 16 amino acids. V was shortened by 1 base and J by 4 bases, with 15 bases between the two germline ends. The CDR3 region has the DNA TGTGCCAGCAGCTTAGAAGGCAGGGTCGGTGCAGATACGCAGTATTTT. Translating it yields CASSLEGRVGADTQYF.

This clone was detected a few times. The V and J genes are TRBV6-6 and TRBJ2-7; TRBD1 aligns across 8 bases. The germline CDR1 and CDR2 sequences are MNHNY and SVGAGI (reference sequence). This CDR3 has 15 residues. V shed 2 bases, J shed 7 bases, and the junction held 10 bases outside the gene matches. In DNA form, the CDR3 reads TGTGCCAGCAGTTACGTCGGACAGGGTCGAGGGGAGCAGTACTTC. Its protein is CASSYVGQGRGEQYF.

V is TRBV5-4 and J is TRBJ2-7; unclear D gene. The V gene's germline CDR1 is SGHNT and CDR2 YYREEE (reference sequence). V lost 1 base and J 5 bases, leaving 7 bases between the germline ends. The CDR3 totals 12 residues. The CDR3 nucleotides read TGTGCCAGCAGCTTGCCCCCACACGAGCAGTACTTC. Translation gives CASSLPPHEQYF.

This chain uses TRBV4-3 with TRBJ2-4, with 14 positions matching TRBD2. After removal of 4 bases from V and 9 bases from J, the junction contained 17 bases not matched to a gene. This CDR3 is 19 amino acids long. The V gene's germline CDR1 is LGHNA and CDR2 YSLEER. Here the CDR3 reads CASSPSPGGLAGVTFIQYF. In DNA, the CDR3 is TGCGCCAGCAGCCCTAGCCCCGGGGGACTAGCGGGAGTAACATTCATTCAGTACTTC.

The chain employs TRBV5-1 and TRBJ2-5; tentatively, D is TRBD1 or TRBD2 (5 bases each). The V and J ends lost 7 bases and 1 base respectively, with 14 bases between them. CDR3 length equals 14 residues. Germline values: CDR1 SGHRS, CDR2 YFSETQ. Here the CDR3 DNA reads TGCGCCAGCGGACCTCCGGGACGCCAAGAGACCCAGTACTTC. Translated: CASGPPGRQETQYF.

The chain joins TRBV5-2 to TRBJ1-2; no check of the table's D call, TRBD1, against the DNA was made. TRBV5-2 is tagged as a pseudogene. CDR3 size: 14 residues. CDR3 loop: CASSQGGSRYGYTF. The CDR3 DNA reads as TGCGCCAGCAGCCAGGGGGGAAGTCGCTATGGCTACACCTTC.

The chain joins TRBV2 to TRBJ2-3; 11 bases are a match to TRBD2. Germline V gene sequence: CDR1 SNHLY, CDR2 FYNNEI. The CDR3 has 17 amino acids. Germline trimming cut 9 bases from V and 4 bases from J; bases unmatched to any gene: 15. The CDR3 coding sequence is TGTGCCAGTGTGACAGGTGTAGCGGGAGGGCCAGCAGATACGCAGTATTTT. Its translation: CASVTGVAGGPADTQYF.